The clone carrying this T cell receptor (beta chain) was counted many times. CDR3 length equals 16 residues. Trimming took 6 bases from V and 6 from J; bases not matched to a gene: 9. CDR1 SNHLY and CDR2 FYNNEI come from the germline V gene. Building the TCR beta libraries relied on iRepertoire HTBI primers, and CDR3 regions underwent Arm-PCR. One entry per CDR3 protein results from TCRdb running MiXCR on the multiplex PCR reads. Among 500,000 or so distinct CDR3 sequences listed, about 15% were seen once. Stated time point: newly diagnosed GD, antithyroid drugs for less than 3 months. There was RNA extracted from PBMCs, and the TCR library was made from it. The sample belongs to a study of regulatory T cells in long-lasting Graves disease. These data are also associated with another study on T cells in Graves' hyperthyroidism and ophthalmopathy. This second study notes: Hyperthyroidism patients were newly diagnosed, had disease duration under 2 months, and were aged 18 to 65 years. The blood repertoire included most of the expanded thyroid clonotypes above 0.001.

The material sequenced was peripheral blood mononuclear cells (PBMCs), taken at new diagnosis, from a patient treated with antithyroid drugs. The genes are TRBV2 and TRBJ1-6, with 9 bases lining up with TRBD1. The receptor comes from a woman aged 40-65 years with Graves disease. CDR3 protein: CASRLPLGQGNSPLHF. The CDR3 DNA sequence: TGTGCCAGCAGATTACCCCTGGGACAGGGTAATTCACCCCTCCACTTT.